This T cell receptor beta chain was sequenced during a study of T cell clonotyping in hematopoietic cell transplantation. Study-wide findings and caveats: Without cell sorting, CD4 versus CD8 contributions remain unresolved. Broader posttransplant TCR repertoire diversity was predicted by graft donor and pretransplant recipient Inverse Simpson Index values.

Assay used: immunoSEQ multiplex PCR; TCRdb lists only in-frame clones, some missing. The sample includes about 7,700 clones, approximately 94% seen only once; the top ten take roughly 1.4%. As concerns this clone: Its antigen is undetermined.

Germline V CDR1 and CDR2: LNHDA, SQIVND (reference sequence). There are 14 residues in the CDR3. The ends were cut back, 7 bases at V and 2 bases at J, with 11 bases in the middle. V and J are TRBV19 and TRBJ2-2; TRBD1 or TRBD2 may be the D gene (6 bases each). The receptor was derived from a male patient aged 60-70 years who had an allogeneic stem cell transplant from an unrelated donor, so T cells may come from the graft donor. Some clones in this sample may be carry-over from other donors' samples. Sample: peripheral blood mononuclear cells, taken 30 days after allogeneic stem cell transplant. In DNA, the CDR3 is TGTGCCAGTAAGGAGGGGGTAAACACCGGGGAGCTGTTTTTT. Its translation: CASKEGVNTGELFF.